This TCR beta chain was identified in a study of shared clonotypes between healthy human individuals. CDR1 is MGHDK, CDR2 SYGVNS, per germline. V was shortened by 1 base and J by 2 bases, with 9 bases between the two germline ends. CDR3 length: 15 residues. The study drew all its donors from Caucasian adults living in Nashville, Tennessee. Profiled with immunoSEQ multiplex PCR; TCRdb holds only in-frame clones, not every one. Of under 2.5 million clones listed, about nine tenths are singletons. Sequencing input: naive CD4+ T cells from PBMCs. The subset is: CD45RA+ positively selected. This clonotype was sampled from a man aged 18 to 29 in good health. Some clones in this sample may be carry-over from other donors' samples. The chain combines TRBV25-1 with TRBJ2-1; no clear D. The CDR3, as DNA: TGTGCCAGCAGTGAATTAGACGCACCCTACAATGAGCAGTTCTTC. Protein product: CASSELDAPYNEQFF.